This TCR beta chain was documented in a study of response to subunit inactivated influenza vaccine. Study-wide results and limits: Every seasonal influenza vaccination brings in few new T cells, the authors suggested.

V lost 7 bases and J lost 5; bases outside the gene matches: 10. The V gene's germline CDR1 is DFQATT and CDR2 SNEGSKA (reference sequence). The CDR3 spans 14 residues. TCRdb ran MiXCR on the RT-PCR reads and lists one entry per CDR3 protein. The profile shows under 800,000 distinct CDR3 sequences, approximately 15% of them singletons. Comment on this clonotype: Its antigen is not known.

This specimen consisted of PBMCs from blood, obtained 14 to 15 days before vaccination. This receptor was identified in a man aged 50 to 60 who received an inactivated influenza vaccine. V usage is TRBV20-1 and J usage is TRBJ2-3, with TRBD2 matching over 9 bases. CDR3 sequence reads: CSGSSGVGRDTQYF. CDR3 DNA sequence: TGCAGTGGTTCTAGCGGGGTTGGTCGAGATACGCAGTATTTT.